The 5 T cell receptor beta chains below were found in one sample sequenced in a study of post-analysis software for immune sequencing data. General study findings and limits: A handful of TRBV segments were significantly more frequent in patients than in controls. TRBV5-6, TRBV5-1 and TRBV20-1 were among these segments.

No antigen has been identified for these receptors. TCR beta cDNA libraries had unique molecular identifiers. TCRdb recomputed calls from the PCR reads with MiXCR, one row per CDR3 protein. The profile covers about 560,000 distinct CDR3 sequences, with around 40% appearing a single time and 1.7% taken by the ten largest. The sequenced sample was blood. Receptors were obtained from a girl aged 10 to 17 with multiple sclerosis.

The chain is built from TRBV12-3 or TRBV12-4 and TRBJ2-1; a weak D match, TRBD1 (7 bases). This CDR3 contains 15 residues. The V end was cut by 3 bases, the J end by 9 bases, with 18 bases between. This chain's CDR3 is CASSFDRAGRSEQFF. CDR3 sequence (DNA): TGTGCCAGCAGTTTCGACAGGGCGGGAAGGAGTGAGCAGTTCTTC.

This clonotype was observed once. J is TRBJ1-1 and V is TRBV12-3 or TRBV12-4; TRBD1 might be the D (6 bases). V was pared by 7 bases and J by 4 bases, with 16 bases between. The CDR3 runs 14 residues. The CDR3 spells CASTSGAYSTEAFF. As DNA, the CDR3 is TGTGCCAGCACCTCGGGGGCTTATAGCACTGAAGCTTTCTTT.

This chain connects TRBV10-3 to TRBJ2-3, with 7 bases fitting TRBD2. The CDR3 is 16 residues long. The V gene end was trimmed by 1 base and the J gene end by 1 base; junction bases not matched to a gene: 5. CDR1 and CDR2 from the germline V gene are ENHRY and SYGVKD. This CDR3 reads CAISELGGVGTDTQYF. The CDR3 nucleotides read TGTGCCATCAGTGAGTTGGGAGGGGTCGGCACAGATACGCAGTATTTT.

The J gene is TRBJ1-2, the V gene TRBV5-1, with D perhaps matching TRBD1 (5 bases). The CDR3 is 13 residues long. Germline V gene data show CDR1 as SGHRS and CDR2 as YFSETQ. Trimming took 4 bases from V and 4 from J, leaving 11 bases between them. CDR3 sequence: CASSADRPYGYTF. The CDR3 DNA is TGCGCCAGCAGCGCTGACAGACCCTATGGCTACACCTTC.

The chain combines TRBV20-1 with TRBJ1-2; 8 bases match TRBD1. The CDR3 loop spans 17 amino acids. With 6 bases clipped from V and 7 bases from J, the junction kept 22 bases outside the gene matches. Germline V gene sequence: CDR1 DFQATT, CDR2 SNEGSKA (reference sequence). This CDR3 is CSAPRKRPGQDIGGYTF. CDR3 DNA sequence: TGCAGTGCCCCGCGTAAGAGGCCGGGACAGGACATTGGTGGCTACACCTTC.